This TCR beta chain was captured by sequencing in a study of blood T cell repertoires in COVID-19. Clones were read by immunoSEQ multiplex PCR, and TCRdb kept only the in-frame ones, dropping some. The sample records about 160,000 clones, around 85% being singletons. Germline CDR1 and CDR2: SGHTS and YDEGEE. With V trimmed by 4 bases and J by 4 bases, 11 bases remained unmatched. The CDR3 covers 17 residues. This clone showed up just once. This clonotype was sampled from a man aged 55-75 years with active or convalescent COVID-19. V and J are TRBV5-8 and TRBJ2-6; TRBD1 matches at 7 bases. The sequenced sample was peripheral blood. This CDR3 is CASSLNRGMGGANVLTF. The CDR3 DNA reads TGTGCCAGCAGCCTAAACAGGGGAATGGGCGGGGCCAACGTCCTGACTTTC.